These T cell receptor beta chains were read from a single sample in a study of identical twins. MiXCR, applied by TCRdb to the 5' RACE reads, yields one record per CDR3 protein. The sample records over 600,000 distinct CDR3 sequences, over 20% being singletons. This sample was shared with a second study, whose subject was T cells expressing NK-cell markers.

Sample: PBMCs. These receptors were collected from a woman between 18 and 29 years old in good health. Both conserved end residues are part of each CDR3. Fields, in order: clone size, J gene, CDR3 length, V gene, D gene, CDR3 DNA, CDR3 protein. A D gene is named only where the DNA matches it firmly. Size tells how often a clone was seen (once, few, many) or the class of an expanded clone, and some rows leave it out.

few	TRBJ2-7	13	TRBV27	TRBD1	TGTGCCAGCTCCGGGACAGGGCCGTACGAGCAGTACTTC	CASSGTGPYEQYF
few	TRBJ2-4	20	TRBV20-1	TRBD2	TGCAGTGCAAGGGCCCCACTAGCGGGAGGATCTAACCTAGCCAAAAACATTCAGTACTTC	CSARAPLAGGSNLAKNIQYF
NA	TRBJ2-1	13	TRBV12-3/TRBV12-4	NA	TGTGCCAGCAGTTTGGGCGGGGCCGATGAGCAGTTCTTC	CASSLGGADEQFF
NA	TRBJ2-2	15	TRBV12-3/TRBV12-4	NA	TGTGCCAGCAGTTTTTATGGGGGTAACACCGGGGAGCTGTTTTTT	CASSFYGGNTGELFF
NA	TRBJ2-5	16	TRBV5-6	NA	TGTGCCAGCAGCTTGGGCAGACAGTTTAGGGCTGAGACCCAGTACTTC	CASSLGRQFRAETQYF
NA	TRBJ2-1	13	TRBV11-2	NA	TGTGCCAGCAGCCCCCCTACGTTGAGAGAGCAGTTCTTC	CASSPPTLREQFF
NA	TRBJ1-2	15	TRBV12-3/TRBV12-4	NA	TGTGCCAGCAGTTTAGGGAGGGGCTCGGTAGGTGGCTACACCTTC	CASSLGRGSVGGYTF
few	TRBJ1-1	13	TRBV30	NA	TGTGCCTGGATCCCGGGCCGAGTCACTGAAGCTTTCTTT	CAWIPGRVTEAFF
few	TRBJ2-2	15	TRBV6-2/TRBV6-3	TRBD1	TGTGCCAGCAGTTTGGGGGACAGGGCGTTCGGGGAGCTGTTTTTT	CASSLGDRAFGELFF
NA	TRBJ2-1	17	TRBV5-5	TRBD2	TGTGCCAGCAGCTCTGGTCGCGGGGGGGTTATCTACAATGAGCAGTTCTTC	CASSSGRGGVIYNEQFF
few	TRBJ2-7	15	TRBV10-2	TRBD2	TGCGCCAGCGGGCGACAGCGGGACCGTTCCTACGAGCAGTACTTC	CASGRQRDRSYEQYF
NA	TRBJ1-2	15	TRBV6-5	NA	TGTGCCAGCAGTTACTCGCAGCATGGGAATTATGGCTACACCTTC	CASSYSQHGNYGYTF
NA	TRBJ1-6	17	TRBV9	NA	TGTGCCAGCAGCGTAGCAGGGTCAAGCTCCTATAATTCACCCCTCCACTTT	CASSVAGSSSYNSPLHF
many	TRBJ2-7	13	TRBV4-2	NA	TGTGCCAGCAGCCAGGCCAGGGGGGACGAGCAGTACTTC	CASSQARGDEQYF